This T cell receptor beta chain originates from a study of blood T cells in healthy people across ages. Findings and caveats of the study: The percentage of naive T cells correlated strongly with TCR beta diversity. Expanded clonotype shifts may have been confounded, as the donors had an unknown CMV status.

Alongside a J-beta primer mix, a sample-barcoded 5' primer served in a second PCR lasting about 7 to 12 cycles. Each cDNA molecule was tagged by a template-switch adaptor that had 12 random nucleotides. TCRdb used MiXCR to reprocess the 5' RACE reads, holding one entry per CDR3 protein. This sample yields 600,000 or so distinct CDR3 sequences, of which over 20% are seen a single time; roughly 3.4% belongs to the top ten. Turning to this clonotype: As yet, its antigen is unknown.

This CDR3 is 12 amino acids long. Trimming cost V 3 bases and J 7 bases, with 11 bases left between them. From germline, CDR1 is SQVTM and CDR2 ANQGSEA. Per sample, no less than 5 micrograms of total RNA were extracted. This sequence was found in a man between 65 and 79 years old in good health. Input material: blood. The rearrangement joins TRBV29-1 to TRBJ2-3; D is undetermined. CDR3 coding DNA: TGCAGCGTTGAGGGCCTTGTGAATACGCAGTATTTT. Protein sequence: CSVEGLVNTQYF.